These 2 T cell receptor beta chains were all obtained from the same sample, sequenced in a study of T cells in Graves' hyperthyroidism and ophthalmopathy (dated by TCRdb to the late 2010s). Library creation used multiplex PCR. The sample was run on an Illumina HiSeq 2000. TCR beta CDR3 regions were amplified from RNA transcripts. The TCR CDR3 was subjected to a first round of RT-PCR using the HTBI primer set and the Qiagen OneStep RT-PCR kit. Starting from the raw public reads, TCRdb applied fastp trimming at Q25, assembled clones with MiXCR and retained in-frame beta chains. Every CDR3 protein is listed once, alongside the most common genes and DNA of its rows. The sample includes approximately 620,000 distinct CDR3 sequences, with 16% observed a single time. More than 3% of the sample comes from the top ten. The sequencing sample was made of blood. All receptors come from a woman between 40 and 55 years old with Graves' ophthalmopathy.

This clonotype was counted at least ten times. The V gene is TRBV5-6, the J gene TRBJ2-7; D is possibly TRBD2 (6 bases). The V gene lost 4 bases and the J gene lost 1 base, with 12 bases spanning the gap. The germline V gene has CDR1 SGHDT and CDR2 YYEEEE. The length of the CDR3 is 14 residues. Written as DNA, the CDR3 is TGTGCCAGCAGCCCTCGGGGGACGTCCTACGAGCAGTACTTC. Amino acids: CASSPRGTSYEQYF.

This clonotype has ten or more counts. V usage is TRBV2 and J usage is TRBJ2-3; TRBD2 matches 13 bases. The V gene's germline CDR1 is SNHLY and CDR2 FYNNEI. V lost 10 bases, J lost 2 bases, and 6 bases stayed unmatched. This CDR3 contains 15 residues. CDR3 region: CATATSGGPTDTQYF. The CDR3 bases are TGTGCCACCGCGACTAGCGGGGGGCCCACAGATACGCAGTATTTT.